The 7 T cell receptor beta chains below come from one sample, sequenced in a study of shared clonotypes between healthy human individuals. Libraries were prepared by immunoSEQ multiplex PCR; TCRdb keeps only in-frame clonotypes and omits some of them. Here the sample spans about 120,000 clones, 68% being singletons. The source material was memory CD8+ T cells sorted from blood. Subset described: CD45RO+ cells pooled with CCR7-negative TemRA cells. All receptors come from a woman in her twenties or thirties in good health.

This clone was recorded once. The V call is TRBV5-1, the J call TRBJ2-3; no clear D gene. The CDR3 has 16 amino acids. Germline V gene sequence: CDR1 SGHRS, CDR2 YFSETQ. Trimming left V 0 bases short and J 5 bases short, with 16 bases between. CDR3 loop: CASSLATTLPGDTQYF. In DNA form, the CDR3 reads TGCGCCAGCAGCTTGGCAACCACCCTCCCGGGAGATACGCAGTATTTT.

J is TRBJ1-1 and V is TRBV5-6, with D unresolved. V lost 0 bases to trimming and J lost 5 bases, with 17 bases between them. CDR3 length: 16 amino acids. CDR1 and CDR2 from the germline V gene are SGHDT and YYEEEE. The CDR3 DNA reads as TGTGCCAGCAGCTTGGCCCAGGTAACAGTTAGTACTGAAGCTTTCTTT. Translation gives CASSLAQVTVSTEAFF.

This chain links TRBV7-3 with TRBJ1-5, with D possibly TRBD1 on 5 matching bases. The V gene's germline CDR1 is SGHTA and CDR2 FQGTGA. V dropped 6 bases and J dropped 6 bases, with 21 bases sitting between them. This CDR3 region has 16 residues. CDR3 nucleotide sequence: TGTGCCAGCAGTCAGGCAGGGACGAGGGAGAGTCAGCCCCAGCATTTT. Protein sequence: CASSQAGTRESQPQHF.

The gene calls are TRBV9 and TRBJ2-7, with D unresolved. V dropped 0 bases and J dropped 12 bases, with 16 bases sitting between them. Germline V lookup: CDR1 SGDLS, CDR2 YYNGEE. This CDR3 spans 13 amino acids. CDR3 loop: CASSVASAQLLYF. CDR3 DNA: TGTGCCAGCAGCGTAGCTTCAGCCCAGCTCCTGTACTTC.

The chain recombines TRBV9 with TRBJ2-1; 7 nucleotides align to TRBD2. CDR1 is SGDLS and CDR2 is YYNGEE in the germline V gene. V was pared by 4 bases and J by 7 bases, with 14 bases of the junction left unmatched. The CDR3 extends over 16 amino acids. Here the CDR3 reads CASSPLLGGTGNEQFF. The CDR3 nucleotides are TGTGCCAGCAGCCCGCTCCTGGGGGGGACGGGGAATGAGCAGTTCTTC. Variable domain in full (rest from reference TRBV9 and TRBJ2-1): DSGVTQTPKHLITATGQRVTLRCSPRSGDLSVYWYQQSLDQGLQFLIQYYNGEERAKGNILERFSAQQFPDLHSELNLSSLELGDSALYFCASSPLLGGTGNEQFFGPGTRLTVL.

J is TRBJ2-2 and V is TRBV28; TRBD1 is a possible D gene (6 bases). Germline V gene data show CDR1 as MDHEN and CDR2 as SYDVKM. The CDR3 contains 14 residues. Trimming shortened V by 8 bases and J by 4 bases, and 14 bases separated the two germline ends. CDR3 residues: CASDTGFGTGELFF. CDR3 in DNA: TGTGCCAGCGATACAGGGTTCGGCACCGGGGAGCTGTTTTTT.

This clone came up a few times. The same CDR3 also results from other DNA sequences found in this sample. The chain combines TRBV28 with TRBJ2-3; D not resolved. The CDR3 has 12 residues. The germline V gene encodes CDR1 MDHEN and CDR2 SYDVKM. V was shortened by 3 bases and J by 6 bases, with 7 bases between the two germline ends. The chain's CDR3 is CASSLGSDTQYF. In nucleotides, the CDR3 is TGTGCCAGCAGTTTGGGGTCGGATACGCAGTATTTT.